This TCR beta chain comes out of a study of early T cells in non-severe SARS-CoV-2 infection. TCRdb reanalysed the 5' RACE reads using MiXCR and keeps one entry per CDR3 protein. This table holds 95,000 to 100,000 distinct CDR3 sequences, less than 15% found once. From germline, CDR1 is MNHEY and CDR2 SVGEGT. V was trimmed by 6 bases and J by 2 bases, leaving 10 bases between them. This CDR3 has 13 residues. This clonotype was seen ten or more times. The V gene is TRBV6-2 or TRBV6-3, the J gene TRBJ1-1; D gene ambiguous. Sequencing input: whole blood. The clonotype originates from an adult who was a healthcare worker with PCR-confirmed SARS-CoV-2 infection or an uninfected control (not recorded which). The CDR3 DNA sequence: TGTGCCAGCAGGGTAGGACCTAACACTGAAGCTTTCTTT. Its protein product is CASRVGPNTEAFF.